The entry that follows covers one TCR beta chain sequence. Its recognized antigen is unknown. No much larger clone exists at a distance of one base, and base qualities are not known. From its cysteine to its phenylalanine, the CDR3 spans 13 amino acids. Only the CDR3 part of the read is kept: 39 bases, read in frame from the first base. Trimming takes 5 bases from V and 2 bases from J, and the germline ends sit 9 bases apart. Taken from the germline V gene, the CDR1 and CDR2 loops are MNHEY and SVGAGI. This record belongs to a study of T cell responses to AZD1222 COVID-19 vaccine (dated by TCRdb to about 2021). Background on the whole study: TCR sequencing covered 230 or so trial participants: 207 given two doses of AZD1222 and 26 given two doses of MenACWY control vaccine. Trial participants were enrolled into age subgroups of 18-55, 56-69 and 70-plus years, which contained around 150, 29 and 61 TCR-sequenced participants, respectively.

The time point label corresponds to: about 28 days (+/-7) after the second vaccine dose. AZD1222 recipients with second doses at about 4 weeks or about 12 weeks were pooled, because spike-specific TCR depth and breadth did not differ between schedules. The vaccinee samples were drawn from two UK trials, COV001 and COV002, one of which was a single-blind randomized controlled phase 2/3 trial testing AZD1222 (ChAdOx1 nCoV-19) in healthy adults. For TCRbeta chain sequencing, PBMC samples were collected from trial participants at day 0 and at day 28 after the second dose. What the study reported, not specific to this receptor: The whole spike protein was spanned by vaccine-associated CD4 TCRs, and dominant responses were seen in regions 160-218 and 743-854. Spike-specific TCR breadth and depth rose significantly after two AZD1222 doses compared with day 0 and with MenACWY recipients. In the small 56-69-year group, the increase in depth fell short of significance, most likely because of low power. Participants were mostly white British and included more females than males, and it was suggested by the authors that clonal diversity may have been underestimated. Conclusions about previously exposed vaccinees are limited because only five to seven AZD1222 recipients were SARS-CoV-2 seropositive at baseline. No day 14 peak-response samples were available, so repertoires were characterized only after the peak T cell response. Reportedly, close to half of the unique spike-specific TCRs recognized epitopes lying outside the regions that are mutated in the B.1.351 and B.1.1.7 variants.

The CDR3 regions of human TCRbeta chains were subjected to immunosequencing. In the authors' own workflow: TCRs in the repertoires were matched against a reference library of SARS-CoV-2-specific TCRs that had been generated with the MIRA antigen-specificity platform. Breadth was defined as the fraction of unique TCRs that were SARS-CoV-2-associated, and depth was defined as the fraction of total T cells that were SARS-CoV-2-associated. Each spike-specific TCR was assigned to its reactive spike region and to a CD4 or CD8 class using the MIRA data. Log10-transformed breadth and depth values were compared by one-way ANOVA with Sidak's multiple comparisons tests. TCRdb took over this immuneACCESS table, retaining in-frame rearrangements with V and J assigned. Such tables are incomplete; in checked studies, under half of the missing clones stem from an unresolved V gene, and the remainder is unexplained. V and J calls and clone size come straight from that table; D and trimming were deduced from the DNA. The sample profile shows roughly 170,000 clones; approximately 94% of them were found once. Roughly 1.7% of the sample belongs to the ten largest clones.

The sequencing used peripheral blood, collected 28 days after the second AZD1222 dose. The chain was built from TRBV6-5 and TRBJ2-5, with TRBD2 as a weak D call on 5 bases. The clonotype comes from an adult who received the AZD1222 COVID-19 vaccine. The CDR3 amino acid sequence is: CASSRGEQETQYF. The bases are TGTGCCAGCAGTCGGGGAGAACAAGAGACCCAGTACTTC.